This is a list of T cell receptor beta chains from one sample in a study of blood T cell repertoires in COVID-19. Clones were read by immunoSEQ multiplex PCR, and TCRdb kept only the in-frame ones, dropping some. The table includes 250,000 to 300,000 clones, roughly 86% detected once. The source material was PBMCs or T cells enriched from blood (not recorded which). These receptor sequences come from a woman in her sixties or seventies who had recovered from COVID-19. Both conserved end residues are part of each CDR3. The D gene is left open where the match is weak. Some rows mark clone size as missing; the rest say once, few, many or name a class of expanded clone.

>-|TRBV5-4|TRBJ1-2|few|15
TGTGCCAGCAGCCAGGCCCGACAGTCCTTCTATGGCTACACCTTC
CASSQARQSFYGYTF
>-|TRBV11-2|TRBJ2-1|-|15
TGTGCCAGCAGCTTAATAGCGGCCGGTTACAATGAGCAGTTCTTC
CASSLIAAGYNEQFF
>-|TRBV27|TRBJ1-1|once|14
TGTGCCAGCAGTTTAGGGTTCTATGGGGGCGAAGCTTTCTTT
CASSLGFYGGEAFF
>TRBD1|TRBV9|TRBJ2-2|-|17
TGTGCCAGCAGCTTTACCACAGGGGGCTTTGACACCGGGGAGCTGTTTTTT
CASSFTTGGFDTGELFF
>-|TRBV28|TRBJ2-1|-|14
TGTGCCAGCAGTCAGCGGAGGGGTTACAATGAGCAGTTCTTC
CASSQRRGYNEQFF
>TRBD1|TRBV5-1|TRBJ2-3|-|15
TGCGCCAGCAGCTCCCCCTCTCCGGGACAGGATACGCAGTATTTT
CASSSPSPGQDTQYF
>TRBD1|TRBV6-5|TRBJ1-6|-|13
TGTGCCAGCAGGCGTTCACAGGGGACACCCCTCCACTTT
CASRRSQGTPLHF
>-|TRBV6-5|TRBJ1-4|-|16
TGTGCCAGCAGTTACTCAAAAGGGGCTCCGGATGAAAAACTGTTTTTT
CASSYSKGAPDEKLFF
>-|TRBV3-1/TRBV3-2|TRBJ2-1|-|15
TGTGCCAGCAGCCGCGACACCCTGCCCTACAATGAGCAGTTCTTC
CASSRDTLPYNEQFF
>-|TRBV30|TRBJ2-5|-|13
TGTGCCTGGAGCCTACGTCTTAAAGAGACCCAGTACTTC
CAWSLRLKETQYF
>TRBD2|TRBV2|TRBJ2-1|-|15
TGTGCCAGCAGCGGGGGGGCCTCCTCCTACAATGAGCAGTTCTTC
CASSGGASSYNEQFF
>-|TRBV5-4|TRBJ1-4|few|12
TGTGCCAGCAGCTCCGAAGCTGAAAAACTGTTTTTT
CASSSEAEKLFF
>TRBD1|TRBV5-1|TRBJ1-1|-|15
TGCGCCAGCAGCGGATCGACAGGGTGGGACACTGAAGCTTTCTTT
CASSGSTGWDTEAFF
>-|TRBV7-9|TRBJ2-1|-|16
TGTGCCAGCAGCTTTCTCGACATCCCGGATTACAATGAGCAGTTCTTC
CASSFLDIPDYNEQFF
>-|TRBV11-3|TRBJ1-2|once|14
TGTGCCAGCAGCTTAGTGACGGGGAGCTATGGCTACACCTTC
CASSLVTGSYGYTF
>-|TRBV28|TRBJ1-2|-|16
TGTGCCAGCAGTTCCCACCTGGGGGCGGGTAACTATGGCTACACCTTC
CASSSHLGAGNYGYTF
>-|TRBV3-1/TRBV3-2|TRBJ1-1|-|12
TGTGCCAGCAGCCAAGCAAACACTGAAGCTTTCTTT
CASSQANTEAFF
>TRBD1|TRBV5-1|TRBJ1-2|few|14
TGCGCCAGCAGCCACGGACAGGGCAACTATGGCTACACCTTC
CASSHGQGNYGYTF
>TRBD2|TRBV11-2|TRBJ2-2|-|16
TGTGCCAGCAGGACACCGGGACTAGGCAACACCGGGGAGCTGTTTTTT
CASRTPGLGNTGELFF
>-|TRBV12-3/TRBV12-4|TRBJ1-5|-|13
TGTGCCAGCAGTCAAGAATCGGGTCAGCCCCAGCATTTT
CASSQESGQPQHF
>-|TRBV7-2|TRBJ1-1|-|14
TGTGCCAGCAGCTTAGACGGGAGGTGGACTGAAGCTTTCTTT
CASSLDGRWTEAFF
>TRBD2|TRBV10-1|TRBJ2-3|-|14
TGCGCCAGCAGTGATAGCGGGAGAATGGATACGCAGTATTTT
CASSDSGRMDTQYF
>TRBD1|TRBV7-3|TRBJ2-5|-|15
TGTGCCAGCAGCTTATCAGGGGGCGTGTTAGAGACCCAGTACTTC
CASSLSGGVLETQYF
>-|TRBV3-1/TRBV3-2|TRBJ1-3|-|17
TGTGCCAGCAGCCGGTTCCGAACAGGGTTTATTGGAAACACCATATATTTT
CASSRFRTGFIGNTIYF
>TRBD2|TRBV27|TRBJ2-3|-|15
TGTGCCAGCAGAAAGACTAGCGGGAGTGGGGATACGCAGTATTTT
CASRKTSGSGDTQYF
>TRBD1|TRBV7-2|TRBJ1-4|-|15
TGTGCCAGCAGCCTAAACAGGGGGCGAAGGGAAAAACTGTTTTTT
CASSLNRGRREKLFF
>TRBD2|TRBV5-1|TRBJ2-7|-|14
TGCGCCAGCAGCTGGAGCGGGAGGTCGTACGAGCAGTACTTC
CASSWSGRSYEQYF
>TRBD1|TRBV11-2|TRBJ1-4|-|16
TGTGCCAGCAGCTTAGGTCGGACAGGGTCGAATGAAAAACTGTTTTTT
CASSLGRTGSNEKLFF